A selection of T cell receptor beta chains follows, all from one sample in a study of blood T cells in healthy people across ages. TCRdb passed the 5' RACE reads through MiXCR, listing each CDR3 protein once. The sample records roughly 700,000 distinct CDR3 sequences, 20% to 30% being singletons. The sample was also linked to a second study, of T cells of mothers and their children.

Sequences were obtained from blood. The receptors originated from a boy aged 5-17 years in good health. CDR3s include the opening cysteine and the closing phenylalanine or tryptophan. Each record gives: V gene, D gene, clone size, J gene, CDR3 length, CDR3 protein, CDR3 DNA. D genes are given only for firm matches. Clone size appears in some rows only: once, few, many, or a class for an expanded clone.

TRBV29-1	.	.	TRBJ1-4	13	CSVVTGENEKLFF	TGCAGCGTTGTGACAGGAGAGAATGAAAAACTGTTTTTT
TRBV11-2	.	.	TRBJ2-1	12	CASSFALNEQFF	TGTGCCAGCAGCTTCGCCTTAAATGAGCAGTTCTTC
TRBV20-1	.	.	TRBJ2-5	12	CSAPGHSETQYF	TGCAGTGCCCCGGGACACTCAGAGACCCAGTACTTC
TRBV15	TRBD2	once	TRBJ2-5	14	CATRERGGSKNKFF	TGTGCCACCAGGGAGCGGGGGGGCTCTAAAAATAAGTTCTTC
TRBV28	.	.	TRBJ2-5	16	CASSLLIGGNQETQYF	TGTGCCAGCAGTTTATTAATAGGGGGTAACCAAGAGACCCAGTACTTC
TRBV25-1	.	.	TRBJ2-1	10	CASSDSEQFF	TGTGCCAGTAGTGACAGTGAGCAGTTCTTC
TRBV7-2	TRBD1	.	TRBJ1-5	16	CASSLGRTGNNQPQHF	TGTGCCAGCAGCTTAGGAAGGACAGGGAACAATCAGCCCCAGCATTTT
TRBV20-1	TRBD2	.	TRBJ2-1	14	CSATKRGGYNEQFF	TGCAGTGCCACAAAGCGGGGGGGGTACAATGAGCAGTTCTTC
TRBV6-4	.	.	TRBJ1-2	12	CASTSGLYGYTF	TGTGCCAGCACATCAGGCCTCTATGGCTACACCTTC
TRBV20-1	.	few	TRBJ2-1	13	CSATPTRSNEQFF	TGCAGTGCTACCCCCACACGGAGCAACGAGCAGTTCTTC
TRBV29-1	TRBD1	few	TRBJ1-2	15	CSVEVSGTGDYGYTF	TGCAGCGTTGAAGTGTCCGGGACAGGCGACTATGGCTACACCTTC
TRBV6-2/TRBV6-3	TRBD1	.	TRBJ2-5	15	CASRDFNRGLETQYF	TGTGCCAGCAGAGATTTTAACAGGGGGCTCGAGACCCAGTACTTC
TRBV3-1	.	.	TRBJ2-5	16	CASSQVWDVRQETQYF	TGTGCCAGCAGCCAAGTGTGGGATGTTAGGCAAGAGACCCAGTACTTC